This TCR beta chain was captured in a study of cytomegalovirus exposure and HLA in healthy donors. Study-wide context: A later analysis reported the 100 to 150 validation repertoires used the same platform as the roughly 700 first-cohort repertoires. Study results and limitations: In the 95 to 150 validation repertoires, a later analysis found that first-cohort TCR clusters tended to co-occur.

Profiling relied on immunoSEQ multiplex PCR, and the TCRdb table lists in-frame clones only, not all of them. The sample lists 120,000 or so clones; 75% to 90% were seen once. A roughly 120-subject validation cohort, separate from the approximately 670-subject first cohort, supplied the donors. This clone has just one count. Its specificity is unknown. The specimen sequenced was PBMCs. The sequence was obtained from a woman aged 18 to 35 in good health and CMV-seronegative.

This CDR3 reads CASSQDIGSYNEQFF. The CDR3 coding sequence is TGCGCCAGCAGCCAAGATATCGGGAGTTACAATGAGCAGTTCTTC. This rearrangement joins TRBV4-3 to TRBJ2-1; D is perhaps TRBD2 (6 bases). Germline V gene data show CDR1 as LGHNA and CDR2 as YSLEER. The CDR3 runs 15 residues. V lost 0 bases and J 4 bases, leaving 10 bases between the germline ends.